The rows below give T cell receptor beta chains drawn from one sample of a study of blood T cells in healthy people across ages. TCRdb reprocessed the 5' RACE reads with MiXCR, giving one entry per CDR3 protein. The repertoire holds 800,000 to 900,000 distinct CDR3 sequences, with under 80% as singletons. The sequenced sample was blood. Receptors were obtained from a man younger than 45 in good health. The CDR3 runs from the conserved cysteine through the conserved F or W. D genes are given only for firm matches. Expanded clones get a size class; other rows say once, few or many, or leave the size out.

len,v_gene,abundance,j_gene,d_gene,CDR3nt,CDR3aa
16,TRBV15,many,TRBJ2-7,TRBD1,TGTGCCACCAGCAGGGGCTTACAGGGGGCTAAAGGCGAGCAGTACTTC,CATSRGLQGAKGEQYF
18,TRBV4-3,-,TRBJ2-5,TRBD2,TGCGCCAGCAGCCAAGTTTTGTTGTCGGGAGGCCCCCATGAGACCCAGTACTTC,CASSQVLLSGGPHETQYF
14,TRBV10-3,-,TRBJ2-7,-,TGTGCCATCAGTGAGTCCTGGCCTTCCCACGAGCAGTACTTC,CAISESWPSHEQYF
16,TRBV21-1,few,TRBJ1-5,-,TGTGCCAGCAGCAAACAAGGGAACTGGCTCAATCAGCCCCAGCATTTT,CASSKQGNWLNQPQHF
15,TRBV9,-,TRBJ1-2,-,TGTGCCAGCAGCGCCTCCTCAGCCGCAGGGTATGGCTACACCTTC,CASSASSAAGYGYTF
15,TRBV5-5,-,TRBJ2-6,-,TGTGCCAGCAGTCGGACAGCGGCTGGGGCCAACGTCCTGACTTTC,CASSRTAAGANVLTF
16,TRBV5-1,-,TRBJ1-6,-,TGCGCCAGCAGCTTGGAATACACAGGGTTTAATTCACCCCTCCACTTT,CASSLEYTGFNSPLHF
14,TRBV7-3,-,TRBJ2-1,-,TGTGCCAGCAGCTCCACTGACCTTTACAATGAGCAGTTCTTC,CASSSTDLYNEQFF
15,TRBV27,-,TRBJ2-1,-,TGTGCCAGCAGTTTACTACAGGGAACCTACAATGAGCAGTTCTTC,CASSLLQGTYNEQFF
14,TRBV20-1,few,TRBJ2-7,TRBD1,TGCAGTGCTAGAGCCCGGGACAGGGTCTACGAGCAGTACTTC,CSARARDRVYEQYF
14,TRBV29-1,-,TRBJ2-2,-,TGCAGCGTTGAAGATGGTAGGAACACCGGGGAGCTGTTTTTT,CSVEDGRNTGELFF
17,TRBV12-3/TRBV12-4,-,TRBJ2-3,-,TGTGCCAGCAGTTTAAAGGGTCGGGCTAGAGGTTCGGATACGCAGTATTTT,CASSLKGRARGSDTQYF
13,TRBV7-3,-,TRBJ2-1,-,TGTGCCAGCAGCTTAGGAGTGGACAATGAGCAGTTCTTC,CASSLGVDNEQFF
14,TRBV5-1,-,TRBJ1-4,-,TGCGCCAGCAGCCACGCCCTAGGGAATGAAAAACTGTTTTTT,CASSHALGNEKLFF
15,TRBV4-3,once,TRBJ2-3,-,TGCGCCAGCAGCCAGGATCAGGGGCATGCAGATACGCAGTATTTT,CASSQDQGHADTQYF
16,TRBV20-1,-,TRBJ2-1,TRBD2,TGCAGTGCCGCGAGGACTAGCGGGGGGACCACCAATGAGCAGTTCTTC,CSAARTSGGTTNEQFF
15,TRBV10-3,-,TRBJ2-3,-,TGTGCCATCAGTGAGGGAGGGCCCTACACAGATACGCAGTATTTT,CAISEGGPYTDTQYF
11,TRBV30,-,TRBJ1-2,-,TGTGCCTGTGGGACGGTCTATGGCTACACCTTC,CACGTVYGYTF
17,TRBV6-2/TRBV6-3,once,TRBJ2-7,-,TGTGCCAGCAGACGAGACAGGAGACTCAATATCTCCTACGAGCAGTACTTC,CASRRDRRLNISYEQYF
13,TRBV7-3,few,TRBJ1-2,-,TGTGCCAGCAGCCCCAGTTCTACTTATGGCTACACCTTC,CASSPSSTYGYTF
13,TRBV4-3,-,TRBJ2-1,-,TGCGCCAGCAGCCAAGGGCTACCTAATGAGCAGTTCTTC,CASSQGLPNEQFF
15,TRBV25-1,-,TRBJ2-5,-,TGTGCCAGCAGTCGGGAGAACGGGTACCTAGAGACCCAGTACTTC,CASSRENGYLETQYF
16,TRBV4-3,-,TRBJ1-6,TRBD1,TGCGCCAGCAGCCAGGATCTACAGGGGGAAAATTCACCCCTCCACTTT,CASSQDLQGENSPLHF
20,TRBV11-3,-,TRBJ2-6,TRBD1,TGTGCCAGCAGCAATCAGTTCCGGGACAGGGCCGGCTCTGGGGCCAACGTCCTGACTTTC,CASSNQFRDRAGSGANVLTF
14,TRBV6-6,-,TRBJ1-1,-,TGTGCCAGCAGCCCGGACAGTTGGTTCACTGAAGCTTTCTTT,CASSPDSWFTEAFF
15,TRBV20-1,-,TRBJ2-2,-,TGCAGTGCTAGAGATTTTGGGAGCTACACCGGGGAGCTGTTTTTT,CSARDFGSYTGELFF
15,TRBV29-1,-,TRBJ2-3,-,TGCAGCGTTGAAGAAGGCGGGATTAGCACAGATACGCAGTATTTT,CSVEEGGISTDTQYF
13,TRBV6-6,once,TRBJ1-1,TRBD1,TGTGCCAGCCGACAGGGCTTGAACACTGAAGCTTTCTTT,CASRQGLNTEAFF
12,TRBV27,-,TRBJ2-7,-,TGTGCCACCGCGGCAGGGGCCTACGAGCAGTACTTC,CATAAGAYEQYF
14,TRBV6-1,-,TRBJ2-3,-,TGTGCCGGCCCAGCACCCGGACGGGGGGATACGCAGTATTTT,CAGPAPGRGDTQYF
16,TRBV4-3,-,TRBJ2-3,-,TGCGCCAGCAGCCCTCTGGGCGGGGTTAGGCCAGATACGCAGTATTTT,CASSPLGGVRPDTQYF
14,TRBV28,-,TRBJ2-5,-,-,CASSSSGVGETQYF
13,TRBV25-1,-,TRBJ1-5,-,TGTGCCAGCAGTGGGGCCCCCGCTCAGCCCCAGCATTTT,CASSGAPAQPQHF
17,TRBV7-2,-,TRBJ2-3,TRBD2,TGTGCCAGCAGCTTAGTAAGCGGGGGTACTAGCACAGATACGCAGTATTTT,CASSLVSGGTSTDTQYF
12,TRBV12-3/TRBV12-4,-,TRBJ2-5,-,TGTGCCAGCAGTCAGATTATGGAGACCCAGTACTTC,CASSQIMETQYF
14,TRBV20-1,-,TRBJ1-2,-,TGCAGTGCTAGAGACCCGGGGGAGTTCTATGGCTACACCTTC,CSARDPGEFYGYTF
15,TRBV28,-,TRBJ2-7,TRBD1,TGTGCCAGCAGTGAGCTCCCGGGACAGGGGCGCGAGCAGTACTTC,CASSELPGQGREQYF
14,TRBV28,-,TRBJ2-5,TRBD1,TGTGCCAGCAACCTAGACAGGGAAGAAGAGACCCAGTACTTC,CASNLDREEETQYF
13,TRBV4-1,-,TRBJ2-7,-,TGCGCCAGCAGCCAAGGGTGGAGTTACGAGCAGTACTTC,CASSQGWSYEQYF
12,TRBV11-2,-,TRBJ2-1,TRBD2,TGTGCCAGCGCGACCGGGACTAGTGAGCAGTTCTTC,CASATGTSEQFF
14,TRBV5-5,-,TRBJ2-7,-,TGTGCCAGCAGCTTGATGGGCAGACCGGACGAGCAGTACTTC,CASSLMGRPDEQYF
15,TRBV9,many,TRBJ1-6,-,TGTGCCAGCAGCGGGTTACAGGGAGGCGATTCACCCCTCCACTTT,CASSGLQGGDSPLHF
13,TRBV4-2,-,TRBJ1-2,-,TGTGCCAGCAGCCAAGCTATGGGGGTAGGCTACACCTTC,CASSQAMGVGYTF
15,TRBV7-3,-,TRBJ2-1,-,TGTGCCAGCAGCATTACGGGGACTGGGAACAATGAGCAGTTCTTC,CASSITGTGNNEQFF
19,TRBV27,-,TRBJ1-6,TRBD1,TGTGCCAGCAGTCAGCGGATTTCAGGGGGAAGCTCCTATAATTCACCCCTCCACTTT,CASSQRISGGSSYNSPLHF
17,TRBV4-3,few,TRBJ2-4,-,TGCGCCAGCAGCCAAGAGCCTCACCCATTAGCCAAAAACATTCAGTACTTC,CASSQEPHPLAKNIQYF
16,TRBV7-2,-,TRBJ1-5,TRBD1,TGTGCCAGCAGCATATCACAGGGGATAATGAATCAGCCCCAGCATTTT,CASSISQGIMNQPQHF
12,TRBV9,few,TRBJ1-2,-,TGTGCCAGCAGCGCAGCAGGGGTTGGCTACACCTTC,CASSAAGVGYTF
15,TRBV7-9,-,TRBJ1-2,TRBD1,TGTGCCAGCAGCTTAACGGGACAGCCAGTCTATGGCTACACCTTC,CASSLTGQPVYGYTF
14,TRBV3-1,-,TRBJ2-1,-,TGTGCCAGCACCCGGCTGGGGGCGGACAATGAGCAGTTCTTC,CASTRLGADNEQFF
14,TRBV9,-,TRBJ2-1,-,TGTGCCAGCAGCGTAGTCGGGGTTGGGCATGGGCAGTTCTTC,CASSVVGVGHGQFF
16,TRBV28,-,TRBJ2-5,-,TGTGCCAGCAGTTGGGCCGGGCTAGCCACCGGGGAGACCCAGTACTTC,CASSWAGLATGETQYF
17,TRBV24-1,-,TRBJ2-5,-,TGTGCCACCAGTGATTTTGGGATCAACCCGCGCGGGGAGACCCAGTACTTC,CATSDFGINPRGETQYF
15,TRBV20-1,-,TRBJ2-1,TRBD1,TGCAGTGCGACACGCCGGGACAGATCCTACAATGAGCAGTTCTTC,CSATRRDRSYNEQFF
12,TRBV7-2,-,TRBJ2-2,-,TGTGCCAGCAGGCTAACCACCGGGGAGCTGTTTTTT,CASRLTTGELFF
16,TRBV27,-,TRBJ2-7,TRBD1,TGTGCCAGCAGCCCTTCCCGTGACAGGGGGAATTACGAGCAGTACTTC,CASSPSRDRGNYEQYF
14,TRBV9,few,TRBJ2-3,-,TGTGCCAGCAGCGTAGAGGGACGCACAGATACGCAGTATTTT,CASSVEGRTDTQYF
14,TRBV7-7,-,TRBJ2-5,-,TGTGCTAGCACCCCCGGGGCTGACCAAGAGACCCAGTACTTC,CASTPGADQETQYF
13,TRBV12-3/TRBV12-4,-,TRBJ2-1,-,TGTGCCAGCAGTTTTGGGTCGGAGGAGGAGCAGTTCTTC,CASSFGSEEEQFF
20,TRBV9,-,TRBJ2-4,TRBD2,TGTGCCAGCAGCGCACACGTAGACAATAGGGGAGGACTAGCGGAGGGGGAGCAGTACTTC,CASSAHVDNRGGLAEGEQYF